This TCR beta chain was found in a study of T cell changes during pregnancy in multiple sclerosis. The germline gives CDR1 MGHDK, CDR2 SYGVNS. There are 14 residues in the CDR3. Deletions cut 2 bases from V and 10 bases from J, with 14 bases between. Method: immunoSEQ multiplex PCR; TCRdb's copy keeps in-frame clones and lacks some. The sample lists fewer than 100,000 clones, approximately 94% occurring once. The sequences come from peripheral blood, collected after pregnancy. The TCR sequence derives from a female donor in good health, enrolled as a control in a pregnancy study. The rearrangement joins TRBV25-1 to TRBJ1-4; the D gene is possibly TRBD1 (5 bases). As DNA, the CDR3 is TGTGCCAGCAGTGAAGAATCAGGGTCGGGAAAACTGTTTTTT. It encodes CASSEESGSGKLFF.